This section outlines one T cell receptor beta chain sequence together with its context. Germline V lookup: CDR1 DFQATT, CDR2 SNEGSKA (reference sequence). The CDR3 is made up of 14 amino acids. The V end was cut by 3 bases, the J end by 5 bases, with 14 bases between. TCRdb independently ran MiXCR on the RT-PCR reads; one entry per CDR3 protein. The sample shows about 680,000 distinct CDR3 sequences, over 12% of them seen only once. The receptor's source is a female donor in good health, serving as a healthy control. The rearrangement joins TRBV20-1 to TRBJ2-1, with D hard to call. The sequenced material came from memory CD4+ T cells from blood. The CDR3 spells CSASAFGRDNEQFF. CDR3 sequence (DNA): TGCAGTGCTAGTGCCTTCGGACGGGACAATGAGCAGTTCTTC.